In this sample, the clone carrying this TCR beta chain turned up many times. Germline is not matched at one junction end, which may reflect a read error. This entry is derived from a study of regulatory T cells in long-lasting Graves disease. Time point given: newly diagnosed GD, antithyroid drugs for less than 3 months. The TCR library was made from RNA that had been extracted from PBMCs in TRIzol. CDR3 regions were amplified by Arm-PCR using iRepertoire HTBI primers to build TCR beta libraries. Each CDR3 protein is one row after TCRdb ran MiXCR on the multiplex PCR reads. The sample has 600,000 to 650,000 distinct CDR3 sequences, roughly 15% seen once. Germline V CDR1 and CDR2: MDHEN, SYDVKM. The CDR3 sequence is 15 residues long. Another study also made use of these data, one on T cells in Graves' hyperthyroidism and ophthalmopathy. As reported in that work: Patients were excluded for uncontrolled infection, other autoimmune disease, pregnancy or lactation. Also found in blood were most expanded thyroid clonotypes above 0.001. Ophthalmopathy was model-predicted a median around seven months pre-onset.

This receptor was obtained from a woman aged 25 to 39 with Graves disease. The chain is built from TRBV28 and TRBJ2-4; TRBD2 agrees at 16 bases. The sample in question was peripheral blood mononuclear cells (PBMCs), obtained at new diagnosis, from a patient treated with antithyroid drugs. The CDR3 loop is CASSPGTSGRAGGNF. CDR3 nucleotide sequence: TGTGCCAGCAGTCCTGGGACTAGCGGGAGGGCCGGGGGCAACTTC.